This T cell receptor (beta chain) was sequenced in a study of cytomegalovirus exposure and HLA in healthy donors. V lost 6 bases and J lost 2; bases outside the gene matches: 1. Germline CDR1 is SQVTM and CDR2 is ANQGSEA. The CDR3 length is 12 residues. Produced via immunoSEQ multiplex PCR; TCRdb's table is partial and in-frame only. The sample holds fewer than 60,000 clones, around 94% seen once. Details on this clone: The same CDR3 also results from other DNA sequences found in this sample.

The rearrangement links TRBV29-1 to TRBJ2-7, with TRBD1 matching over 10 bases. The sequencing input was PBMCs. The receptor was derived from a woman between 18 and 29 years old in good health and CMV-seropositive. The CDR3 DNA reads TGCAGCGTGGGGACAGGGGCCTACGAGCAGTACTTC. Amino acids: CSVGTGAYEQYF.